This TCR beta chain was documented in a study of technical replicates of blood from a few donors. Some clones are missing from TCRdb's copy, which holds only in-frame ones; the method was immunoSEQ multiplex PCR. The data show tens of thousands of clones, 95% to 96% seen once. The CDR3 is 15 residues long. The germline V gene has CDR1 ENHRY and CDR2 SYGVKD. V dropped 2 bases and J dropped 4 bases, with 14 bases sitting between them. The sequenced sample consisted of T cells isolated from PBMCs. The sequence came from a human donor in good health. The rearrangement uses TRBV10-3 and TRBJ1-2, with a tentative D call TRBD1 (6 bases). The CDR3 protein is CAISERQDSIYGYTF. DNA of the CDR3: TGTGCCATCAGTGAGCGACAGGACAGCATCTATGGCTACACCTTC.